The next 22 T cell receptor beta chains were all read from a single sample in a study of T cell responses to AZD1222 COVID-19 vaccine. Profiled with immunoSEQ multiplex PCR; TCRdb holds only in-frame clones, not every one. This table has some 150,000 clones, about 93% appearing once. The material was peripheral blood, obtained 28 days after the second AZD1222 dose. Receptor source: an adult who received the AZD1222 COVID-19 vaccine.

The chain uses TRBV15 and TRBJ2-3; tentative D call: TRBD1 (6 bases). CDR1 is LNHNV, CDR2 YYDKDF, per germline (reference sequence). The CDR3 contains 12 residues. V lost 4 bases, J lost 10 bases, and 12 bases lay in between. The CDR3 sequence: CATSKKGQAQYF. The CDR3 bases are TGTGCCACCAGCAAAAAGGGACAAGCGCAGTATTTT.

The gene calls are TRBV12-3 or TRBV12-4 and TRBJ1-4; a weak D match, TRBD1 (5 bases). This CDR3 region has 12 residues. Trimming removed 2 bases at V and 8 bases at J, with 6 bases between. The CDR3 sequence: CASSLQGEKLFF. The CDR3 DNA is TGTGCCAGCAGTTTACAGGGAGAAAAACTGTTTTTT.

This sequence joins TRBV24-1 and TRBJ1-2; 7 nucleotides line up with TRBD1. The CDR3 runs 13 residues. The V and J ends lost 2 bases and 8 bases, in that order; junction bases with no gene match: 4. The germline V gene has CDR1 KGHDR and CDR2 SFDVKD. The CDR3 is CATSDYQGGGYTF. Here the CDR3 DNA reads TGTGCCACCAGTGATTACCAGGGGGGAGGCTACACCTTC.

This clone appeared a single time. The rearrangement joins TRBV18 to TRBJ1-1; 7 bases fit TRBD1. Trimming cost V 3 bases and J 4 bases; bases outside gene matches: 2. CDR1 is KGHSH and CDR2 is LQKENI in the germline V gene. The CDR3 length is 13 residues. CDR3 coding DNA: TGTGCCAGCTCACCGACAGGGAGCACTGAAGCTTTCTTT. It is translated as CASSPTGSTEAFF.

V and J are TRBV3-1 (or the pseudogene TRBV3-2) and TRBJ2-7; 10 bases map to TRBD1. V was pared by 2 bases and J by 7 bases, with 5 bases of the junction left unmatched. This CDR3 has 14 amino acids. Germline values: CDR1 LGHDT, CDR2 YNNKEL (reference sequence). The CDR3 nucleotides are TGTGCCAGCAGCCAACCGGGACAGGGGAGGGAGCAGTACTTC. This encodes CASSQPGQGREQYF.

CDR3 loop: CASSLESPDRGGGSPLHF. CDR3 DNA sequence: TGTGCCAGCAGCTTAGAATCCCCAGACAGGGGAGGGGGTTCACCCCTCCACTTT. The chain uses TRBV7-9 and TRBJ1-6, with 8 bases that match TRBD1. V lost 1 base to trimming and J lost 9 bases; unmatched junction nucleotides: 14. Germline V gives CDR1 SEHNR, CDR2 FQNEAQ (reference sequence). This CDR3 comprises 18 residues. The variable domain in full, completed from reference TRBV7-9 and TRBJ1-6, reads DTGVSQNPRHKITKRGQNVTFRCDPISEHNRLYWYRQTLGQGPEFLTYFQNEAQLEKSRLLSDRFSAERPKGSFSTLEIQRTEQGDSAMYLCASSLESPDRGGGSPLHFGNGTRLTVT.

The chain recombines TRBV14 with TRBJ1-1; 8 bases fit TRBD1. Germline V lookup: CDR1 SGHDN, CDR2 FVKESK. This CDR3 comprises 16 residues. V was pared by 4 bases and J by 1 base, with 8 bases of the junction left unmatched. CDR3 sequence (DNA): TGTGCCAGCAGCCTGGGGACAGGTTGGAGGAACACTGAAGCTTTCTTT. This gives the protein CASSLGTGWRNTEAFF.

The DNA of the CDR3 is TGTGCCAGCTCGCCCCCAGGGCCCCACTATGGCTACACCTTC. It codes for CASSPPGPHYGYTF. This chain joins TRBV18 and TRBJ1-2; D may be TRBD1 (5 bases). The CDR3 extends over 14 amino acids. The V end was cut by 6 bases, the J end by 3 bases, with 14 bases between. Germline assignment: CDR1 KGHSH and CDR2 LQKENI.

This rearrangement joins TRBV25-1 to TRBJ1-2; 8 nucleotides match TRBD1. The germline V gene has CDR1 MGHDK and CDR2 SYGVNS. V trimming: 1 base; J trimming: 4 bases; junction bases outside the gene matches: 5. The CDR3 runs 15 residues. CDR3 nucleotide sequence: TGTGCCAGCAGTGAATCCACAGGGGGTGTCTATGGCTACACCTTC. It encodes CASSESTGGVYGYTF.

The chain carries TRBV5-4 and TRBJ2-7; 8 bases agree with TRBD2. CDR1 and CDR2 (germline): SGHNT, YYREEE (reference sequence). Germline trimming cut 4 bases from V and 0 bases from J; bases unmatched to any gene: 9. The CDR3 runs to 16 residues. CDR3 residues: CASSPYGGGLSYEQYF. Written as DNA, the CDR3 is TGTGCCAGCAGCCCCTACGGGGGGGGACTCTCCTACGAGCAGTACTTC.

The chain is built from TRBV14 and TRBJ2-1; D remains unclear. V was trimmed by 2 bases and J by 8 bases, leaving 7 bases between them. Germline V gene sequence: CDR1 SGHDN, CDR2 FVKESK. This CDR3 is 12 amino acids long. Here the CDR3 reads CASSQQADEQFF. The CDR3 DNA reads as TGTGCCAGCAGCCAACAGGCGGATGAGCAGTTCTTC.

The CDR3 here is CASSPTSGTSYEQYF. In DNA form, the CDR3 reads TGTGCCAGCAGTCCGACTAGCGGGACCTCCTACGAGCAGTACTTC. This chain links TRBV5-6 with TRBJ2-7; TRBD2 aligns across 11 bases. The CDR3 spans 15 residues. The germline V gene has CDR1 SGHDT and CDR2 YYEEEE. The V and J ends lost 5 bases and 0 bases, in that order; junction bases with no gene match: 4.

This clone came up once. The chain couples TRBV19 to TRBJ1-5; D unclear. V was clipped by 7 bases and J by 4 bases, with 20 bases between them. CDR3 length: 16 residues. From germline, CDR1 is LNHDA and CDR2 SQIVND (reference sequence). The CDR3 bases are TGTGCCAGTAAAGATGAGGCCGACCCGCCTAATCAGCCCCAGCATTTT. It encodes CASKDEADPPNQPQHF.

The chain employs TRBV5-8 and TRBJ1-6, with D perhaps TRBD1 (5 bases). Trimming removed 0 bases at V and 0 bases at J, with 13 bases between. CDR3 size: 18 residues. Germline loops: CDR1 SGHTS, CDR2 YDEGEE. The chain's CDR3 is CASSLEGLPSSYNSPLHF. CDR3 nucleotide sequence: TGTGCCAGCAGCTTGGAGGGACTCCCGAGCTCCTATAATTCACCCCTCCACTTT.

The chain employs TRBV5-1 and TRBJ2-2; D remains unclear. This CDR3 has 15 residues. The germline CDR1 and CDR2 sequences are SGHRS and YFSETQ. V was shortened by 0 bases and J by 2 bases, with 8 bases between the two germline ends. The CDR3 bases are TGCGCCAGCAGCTTGGCCCTACAAAACACCGGGGAGCTGTTTTTT. This gives the protein CASSLALQNTGELFF.

This chain joins TRBV9 and TRBJ1-3; D unresolved. The ends were cut back, 3 bases at V and 4 bases at J, with 8 bases in the middle. The CDR3 extends over 13 amino acids. The V gene's germline CDR1 is SGDLS and CDR2 YYNGEE. CDR3 residues: CASSESEGNTIYF. As DNA, the CDR3 is TGTGCCAGCAGCGAGTCGGAGGGAAACACCATATATTTT. The whole variable domain, filled in from reference TRBV9 and TRBJ1-3, reads DSGVTQTPKHLITATGQRVTLRCSPRSGDLSVYWYQQSLDQGLQFLIQYYNGEERAKGNILERFSAQQFPDLHSELNLSSLELGDSALYFCASSESEGNTIYFGEGSWLTVV.

V and J are TRBV5-6 and TRBJ1-5, with 8 bases that match TRBD1. J was trimmed by 4 bases and V by 3 bases; bases with no gene match: 12. Germline CDR1 reads SGHDT; CDR2 reads YYEEEE. This CDR3 has 17 residues. The CDR3 protein is CASSSAPRGLSNQPQHF. CDR3 sequence (DNA): TGTGCCAGCAGCTCCGCCCCCAGGGGGCTGTCGAATCAGCCCCAGCATTTT.

The J gene is TRBJ2-7, the V gene TRBV3-1 (or the pseudogene TRBV3-2); D is possibly TRBD1 or TRBD2 (5 bases each). From germline, CDR1 is LGHDT and CDR2 YNNKEL (reference sequence). There are 17 residues in the CDR3. V was shortened by 0 bases and J by 5 bases, with 20 bases between the two germline ends. The CDR3 loop reads CASSQDGTTHLPHEQYF. CDR3 DNA sequence: TGTGCCAGCAGCCAAGATGGGACGACGCATCTGCCCCACGAGCAGTACTTC.

This chain links TRBV18 with TRBJ2-5, with D possibly matching TRBD1 (6 bases). Germline V gene lookup returns CDR1 KGHSH and CDR2 LQKENI. The CDR3 runs 15 residues. Trimming took off 2 bases at V and 0 bases at J, with 10 bases between the two ends. The DNA for the CDR3 is TGTGCCAGCTCACCAAACAGGGAAAACCAAGAGACCCAGTACTTC. Protein product: CASSPNRENQETQYF.

J is TRBJ1-1 and V is TRBV18; D not resolved. The CDR3 is 11 amino acids. V dropped 3 bases and J dropped 4 bases, with 3 bases sitting between them. CDR1 KGHSH and CDR2 LQKENI come from the germline V gene. This CDR3 is CASSPGTEAFF. The CDR3 DNA reads as TGTGCCAGCTCACCGGGCACTGAAGCTTTCTTT. Using reference TRBV18 and TRBJ1-1 for the parts outside the CDR3, the full variable domain is NAGVMQNPRHLVRRRGQEARLRCSPMKGHSHVYWYRQLPEEGLKFMVYLQKENIIDESGMPKERFSAEFPKEGPSILRIQQVVRGDSAAYFCASSPGTEAFFGQGTRLTVV.

The chain is built from TRBV3-1 (or the pseudogene TRBV3-2) and TRBJ2-2, with 9 nucleotides matching TRBD1. The germline V gene encodes CDR1 LGHDT and CDR2 YNNKEL (reference sequence). The CDR3 totals 14 residues. J gave up 7 bases and V 5 bases, and 5 bases lay outside the gene matches. CDR3 coding DNA: TGTGCCAGCAGCTCCCGACAGGGGGTCGGGGAGCTGTTTTTT. Amino acids: CASSSRQGVGELFF.

Here the CDR3 DNA reads TGTGCCAGCAGTTTAGGGCAGGGGGCGAATTCACCCCTCCACTTT. Translated: CASSLGQGANSPLHF. The chain uses TRBV27 and TRBJ1-6; 8 positions agree with TRBD1. The trim removed 2 bases at V and 7 bases at J, leaving 4 bases unmatched. The CDR3 is made up of 15 amino acids. The V gene's germline CDR1 is MNHEY and CDR2 SMNVEV (reference sequence).